One sample yielded the 22 T cell receptor beta chains listed below, sequenced in a study of cytomegalovirus exposure and HLA in healthy donors (dated by TCRdb to between 2016 and 2019). Receptor amplification or capture employed the immunoSEQ multiplex PCR assay. For the multiplex PCR, a mixture combining 60 forward primers for TCR Vbeta segments and 13 reverse primers for TCR Jbeta segments was used. Sourced from immuneACCESS, this table was stored by TCRdb with only in-frame sequences that have V and J called. A share of the clones is absent; for the studies checked, an unresolved V gene accounts for under half, and the remainder has no known explanation. This sample holds roughly 190,000 clones; approximately 75% were observed only once. The top ten clones comprise 4% to 5% of the sample. The material sequenced was PBMCs. The receptor source for this set is a man aged 25 to 40 in good health and CMV-seropositive.

This chain links TRBV6-1 with TRBJ1-5; D perhaps matches TRBD1 (6 bases). Trimming stripped 11 bases from V and 6 bases from J, with 14 bases between. The CDR3 runs to 12 residues. CDR1 MNHNS and CDR2 SASEGT come from the germline V gene. The CDR3 loop reads CASEGGLQPQHF. CDR3 DNA sequence: TGTGCCTCCGAGGGGGGGCTTCAGCCCCAGCATTTT.

This clone was counted once. Being one base from a much bigger clone, this may be a read error. In the same sample, other DNA sequences code for this CDR3. The chain recombines TRBV6-6 with TRBJ2-7, with no clear D. The CDR3 loop spans 12 amino acids. V lost 6 bases and J 0 bases, leaving 6 bases between the germline ends. Per the germline V gene, CDR1 is MNHNY and CDR2 is SVGAGI (reference sequence). CDR3 sequence: CASSPSSYEQYF. CDR3 nucleotide sequence: TGTGCCAGCAGCCCGAGCTCCTACGAGCAGTACTTC.

The V gene is TRBV7-9, the J gene TRBJ1-1; perhaps TRBD1 as D (6 bases). Germline assignment: CDR1 SEHNR and CDR2 FQNEAQ (reference sequence). Trimming cost V 4 bases and J 5 bases, with 8 bases left between them. This CDR3 spans 12 amino acids. CDR3 coding DNA: TGTGCCAGCAGCTCAGGGGTTACTGAAGCTTTCTTT. Translating gives CASSSGVTEAFF.

The chain is built from TRBV10-3 and TRBJ2-3; TRBD1 matches 8 bases. The CDR3 has 15 residues. With V trimmed by 1 base and J by 5 bases, 5 bases remained unmatched. Germline V gene sequence: CDR1 ENHRY, CDR2 SYGVKD. In DNA form, the CDR3 reads TGTGCCATCAGTGAGTGGACAGGGCGGGGAGATACGCAGTATTTT. Translated: CAISEWTGRGDTQYF.

The V and J genes are TRBV21-1 and TRBJ2-5; the table's D call, TRBD1, has no DNA check behind it. TRBV21-1 is listed as a pseudogene. This CDR3 spans 14 amino acids. The CDR3 sequence: CASSKSGHEETQYF. The DNA for the CDR3 is TGTGCCAGCAGCAAGTCGGGACATGAGGAGACCCAGTACTTC.

The chain joins TRBV9 to TRBJ2-3; the D is unclear. This CDR3 has 14 residues. V lost 0 bases and J lost 0, with 5 bases in between. Germline values: CDR1 SGDLS, CDR2 YYNGEE. CDR3 sequence reads: CASSVATSTDTQYF. The CDR3 DNA follows: TGTGCCAGCAGCGTAGCCACAAGCACAGATACGCAGTATTTT.

The gene calls are TRBV9 and TRBJ2-6; the D gene is possibly TRBD2 (6 bases). Germline assignment: CDR1 SGDLS and CDR2 YYNGEE. This CDR3 is built from 18 residues. Trimming removed 3 bases at V and 4 bases at J, with 20 bases between. The CDR3 DNA reads as TGTGCCAGCAGCGGGGGAGGTAGCGGATTGGCGGGGGCCAACGTCCTGACTTTC. It specifies CASSGGGSGLAGANVLTF.

The rearrangement joins TRBV30 to TRBJ1-2; unclear D gene. CDR3 length: 12 amino acids. Germline V lookup: CDR1 GTSNPN, CDR2 SVGIG (reference sequence). V lost 0 bases and J 7 bases, leaving 9 bases between the germline ends. The CDR3, as DNA: TGTGCCTGGAGTGTCCCAGGTGGTGGCTACACCTTC. This codes for CAWSVPGGGYTF. The variable domain in full, with the rest retrieved from reference TRBV30 and TRBJ1-2, is SQTIHQWPATLVQPVGSPLSLECTVEGTSNPNLYWYRQAAGRGLQLLFYSVGIGQISSEVPQNLSASRPQDRQFILSSKKLLLSDSGFYLCAWSVPGGGYTFGSGTRLTVV.

The V call is TRBV19, the J call TRBJ1-2; D may be TRBD1 (6 bases). From germline, CDR1 is LNHDA and CDR2 SQIVND (reference sequence). With 6 bases removed from V and 2 bases from J, the gap between germline ends came to 16 bases. This CDR3 is built from 15 residues. The CDR3 here is CASRWARGGNYGYTF. The CDR3 DNA follows: TGTGCCAGTAGATGGGCCAGAGGGGGAAACTATGGCTACACCTTC.

The chain combines TRBV29-1 with TRBJ2-3, with TRBD2 identical over 9 bases. Per germline, CDR1 SQVTM and CDR2 ANQGSEA. The CDR3 loop spans 14 amino acids. The trim removed 4 bases at V and 13 bases at J, leaving 15 bases unmatched. For the CDR3, the DNA is TGCAGCGTTGGTCTAGCGGGACCACTAGACGGGGAGTATTTT. As protein: CSVGLAGPLDGEYF.

V gene TRBV5-4 combines with J gene TRBJ2-5; 10 bases map to TRBD1. The V segment lost 1 base and the J segment 1 base; nucleotides outside the gene matches: 4. The germline CDR1 and CDR2 sequences are SGHNT and YYREEE (reference sequence). CDR3 length: 16 residues. CDR3 region: CASSLLGTGAQETQYF. In DNA, the CDR3 is TGTGCCAGCAGCTTGTTGGGGACAGGGGCCCAAGAGACCCAGTACTTC.

The chain joins TRBV6-1 to TRBJ1-2; no clear D gene. V lost 0 bases and J lost 4, with 6 bases in between. The CDR3 loop spans 13 amino acids. Germline V gene data show CDR1 as MNHNS and CDR2 as SASEGT. The CDR3 loop reads CASSEAAGYGYTF. Here the CDR3 DNA reads TGTGCCAGCAGTGAAGCGGCAGGCTATGGCTACACCTTC.

J is TRBJ2-7 and V is TRBV7-2; D uncertain. V gave up 5 bases and J gave up 0 bases, with 11 bases separating them. CDR3 length equals 14 residues. Per the germline V gene, CDR1 is SGHTA and CDR2 is FQGNSA. CDR3 sequence (DNA): TGTGCCAGCAGCCCCCGGCGGTCCTCCTACGAGCAGTACTTC. Protein sequence: CASSPRRSSYEQYF.

The chain uses TRBV29-1 and TRBJ2-2; possibly TRBD1 for D (6 bases). V was shortened by 6 bases and J by 5 bases, with 16 bases between the two germline ends. The CDR3 is made up of 14 amino acids. Germline values: CDR1 SQVTM, CDR2 ANQGSEA. The CDR3 here is CSVTDRPQTGELFF. The CDR3 DNA sequence: TGCAGCGTGACCGACAGGCCTCAGACCGGGGAGCTGTTTTTT.

The rearrangement joins TRBV25-1 to TRBJ2-5; 8 positions match TRBD1. This CDR3 is 13 amino acids long. The V and J ends lost 8 bases and 5 bases, in that order; junction bases with no gene match: 7. The V gene's germline CDR1 is MGHDK and CDR2 SYGVNS. CDR3 protein: CASQDRVAETQYF. The CDR3 DNA follows: TGTGCCAGCCAGGACAGGGTGGCGGAGACCCAGTACTTC.

The rearrangement uses TRBV6-6 and TRBJ2-3; TRBD2 is a possible D gene (7 bases). The CDR3 consists of 15 residues. Germline V gene lookup returns CDR1 MNHNY and CDR2 SVGAGI (reference sequence). With 5 bases removed from V and 3 bases from J, the gap between germline ends came to 15 bases. CDR3 coding DNA: TGTGCCAGCAGTGCCCCAGGGAGGGGGACAGATACGCAGTATTTT. Protein product: CASSAPGRGTDTQYF.

The chain carries TRBV5-1 and TRBJ2-7, with TRBD1 matching over 7 bases. The CDR3 length is 16 residues. The junction had 7 bases not matched to a gene; V was cut back by 1 base and J by 0 bases. Germline CDR1 and CDR2: SGHRS and YFSETQ. CDR3 loop: CASSLLRDRYSYEQYF. For the CDR3, the DNA is TGCGCCAGCAGCTTGCTCCGGGACAGATACTCCTACGAGCAGTACTTC.

The chain couples TRBV6-1 to TRBJ1-2; 11 nucleotides match TRBD1. Germline values: CDR1 MNHNS, CDR2 SASEGT. V trimming: 3 bases; J trimming: 4 bases; junction bases outside the gene matches: 7. The CDR3 runs to 16 residues. The CDR3 DNA is TGTGCCAGCAGTGACCGGACAGGGGGCGCCGGCTATGGCTACACCTTC. This translates into CASSDRTGGAGYGYTF.

As regards this clone: A read error may produce the germline difference seen at one junction end. This chain connects TRBV7-2 to TRBJ2-3; weak D call: TRBD2 (5 bases). This CDR3 region has 15 residues. CDR1 and CDR2 (germline): SGHTA, FQGNSA. This chain's CDR3 is CVSSFPAASTDTQYF. In nucleotides, the CDR3 is TGTGTCAGCAGCTTCCCAGCGGCGAGCACAGATACGCAGTATTTT.

V is TRBV19 and J is TRBJ1-5, with D unclear. This CDR3 has 13 residues. Per germline, CDR1 LNHDA and CDR2 SQIVND (reference sequence). The V end was cut by 7 bases, the J end by 7 bases, with 14 bases between. CDR3 sequence (DNA): TGTGCCAGTACCGCGGGAACCGCGCAGCCCCAGCATTTT. Translating it yields CASTAGTAQPQHF.

This CDR3 is CASSLGTGRMNEQFF. In DNA, the CDR3 is TGTGCCAGCAGCCTCGGGACAGGCCGGATGAATGAGCAGTTCTTC. The gene calls are TRBV5-6 and TRBJ2-1; 8 bases map to TRBD1. The CDR3 extends over 15 amino acids. V trimming: 4 bases; J trimming: 7 bases; junction bases outside the gene matches: 10. Germline assignment: CDR1 SGHDT and CDR2 YYEEEE.

The chain carries TRBV6-5 and TRBJ1-5; no definite D call. Germline loops: CDR1 MNHEY, CDR2 SVGAGI. The CDR3 covers 13 residues. Trimming took 5 bases from V and 4 from J, leaving 9 bases between them. CDR3 nucleotide sequence: TGTGCCAGCAGTGAAAAACAGAATCAGCCCCAGCATTTT. Protein sequence: CASSEKQNQPQHF.